This T cell receptor (beta chain) was profiled in a study of T-cell reconstitution after alpha-beta-depleted transplantation in children. Researchers prepared the TCRbeta library using unique molecular identifiers, the study reports. From the PCR reads, TCRdb called clonotypes with MiXCR, one entry per CDR3 protein. The table records fewer than 550,000 distinct CDR3 sequences, 10% to 13% of them present only once. This clonotype showed up many times. Its target is unknown. Notes on the study in general: In patients about two months after transplant, alpha-beta T cells reportedly arose from several hundred expanded graft clones.

This CDR3 has 13 amino acids. The V gene lost 0 bases and the J gene lost 8 bases, with 7 bases spanning the gap. The germline V gene has CDR1 LGHNA and CDR2 YSLEER. This chain links TRBV4-3 with TRBJ2-2, with D hard to call. This receptor was identified in a child aged 2 to 15 with inherited bone marrow failure, due to receive a stem cell transplant. Material: PBMCs, obtained before TCRalphabeta/CD19-depleted stem cell transplant. CDR3 in amino acids: CASSQELGGELFF. In nucleotides, the CDR3 is TGCGCCAGCAGCCAAGAACTTGGGGGGGAGCTGTTTTTT.